These 13 T cell receptor beta chains originate from one sample sequenced in a study of cytomegalovirus exposure and HLA in healthy donors. Assay: immunoSEQ multiplex PCR; the TCRdb copy retains only in-frame clones and omits some. This sample has about 120,000 clones, with around 85% found just once. Sequenced material: PBMCs. The receptors come from a man between 18 and 29 years old in good health and CMV-seropositive.

The gene calls are TRBV5-6 and TRBJ2-7; D is ambiguous. CDR1 SGHDT and CDR2 YYEEEE come from the germline V gene. V lost 4 bases and J lost 1, with 15 bases in between. The CDR3 contains 15 residues. In DNA, the CDR3 is TGTGCCAGCAGCCCCCCGGCAGGCCCTTCCTACGAGCAGTACTTC. It codes for CASSPPAGPSYEQYF.

The chain couples TRBV19 to TRBJ1-2; the match to TRBD1 covers 7 bases. The CDR3 length is 15 residues. The ends lost 5 bases at V and 4 bases at J; junction bases unmatched: 10. In germline, CDR1 is LNHDA, CDR2 SQIVND (reference sequence). The CDR3, as DNA: TGTGCCAGTAGTTCGCCCCGGGACAGATCCTATGGCTACACCTTC. The encoded protein is CASSSPRDRSYGYTF.

This clone was recorded only once. This chain joins TRBV29-1 and TRBJ1-1; D is perhaps TRBD1 (6 bases). The CDR3 runs to 12 residues. CDR1 SQVTM and CDR2 ANQGSEA come from the germline V gene. Trimming took 7 bases from V and 8 from J, leaving 17 bases between them. The CDR3 bases are TGCAGCGCCATACTGGGGGCGAGAGAAGCTTTCTTT. It yields the protein CSAILGAREAFF.

The chain carries TRBV5-1 and TRBJ2-7, with 8 nucleotides matching TRBD1. Per the germline V gene, CDR1 is SGHRS and CDR2 is YFSETQ. This CDR3 is 13 amino acids long. Trimming removed 3 bases from V and 5 bases from J; junction bases left unmatched: 4. In DNA form, the CDR3 reads TGCGCCAGCAGCTGGACAGGGCCCAACGAGCAGTACTTC. This gives the protein CASSWTGPNEQYF.

This clone has only one observation. This sequence joins TRBV19 and TRBJ2-6; TRBD1 is a possible D gene (5 bases). Trimming took 3 bases from V and 0 from J, leaving 9 bases between them. The CDR3 runs 16 residues. CDR1 is LNHDA and CDR2 is SQIVND in the germline V gene (reference sequence). Written as DNA, the CDR3 is TGTGCCAGTAGTATCGGCCAGGGCTCTGGGGCCAACGTCCTGACTTTC. Translation gives CASSIGQGSGANVLTF.

V usage is TRBV27 and J usage is TRBJ1-2, with D maybe TRBD1 (6 bases). The CDR3 is 18 amino acids. Trimming shortened V by 3 bases and J by 0 bases, and 20 bases separated the two germline ends. Germline V CDR1 and CDR2: MNHEY, SMNVEV (reference sequence). The CDR3 DNA is TGTGCCAGCAGTTTGCTTGGGGGCCGCGAAACGTCTAACTATGGCTACACCTTC. Its protein is CASSLLGGRETSNYGYTF.

The chain's CDR3 is CASSGPPDRGRETEAFF. In nucleotides, the CDR3 is TGTGCCAGCAGTGGACCTCCCGACAGGGGGCGAGAAACTGAAGCTTTCTTT. The J gene is TRBJ1-1, the V gene TRBV25-1, with 10 bases identical to TRBD1. Trimming took 4 bases from V and 5 from J; bases not matched to a gene: 13. This CDR3 region has 17 residues. Germline V gene sequence: CDR1 MGHDK, CDR2 SYGVNS.

The CDR3 is CASSPGHNYEQYF. The CDR3, as DNA: TGTGCCAGCAGTCCCGGACATAACTACGAGCAGTACTTC. This rearrangement joins TRBV11-2 to TRBJ2-7; tentative D call: TRBD1 (5 bases). The V end lost 6 bases, the J end lost 3 bases, and 12 bases lay between the germline ends. The CDR3 is made up of 13 amino acids. CDR1 SGHAT and CDR2 FQNNGV come from the germline V gene.

V usage is TRBV28 and J usage is TRBJ1-2, with a weak D call TRBD1 (6 bases). In germline, CDR1 is MDHEN, CDR2 SYDVKM. CDR3 length: 13 residues. With 3 bases removed from V and 6 bases from J, the gap between germline ends came to 11 bases. The CDR3 loop is CASSFVNRDGYTF. The CDR3 DNA reads as TGTGCCAGCAGTTTCGTCAACAGGGATGGCTACACCTTC.

The V call is TRBV5-1, the J call TRBJ1-2; D unresolved. This CDR3 region has 17 residues. Trimming removed 0 bases from V and 4 bases from J, with 19 bases in between. Germline V gene sequence: CDR1 SGHRS, CDR2 YFSETQ. CDR3 bases: TGCGCCAGCAGCTTGGGAGGTGTGGAGGGTTTCCCCTATGGCTACACCTTC. Translating gives CASSLGGVEGFPYGYTF.

The chain employs TRBV7-8 and TRBJ1-6; D is ambiguous. Trimming cost V 1 base and J 8 bases, with 9 bases left between them. CDR1 is SGHVS and CDR2 is FQNEAQ in the germline V gene. The CDR3 has 14 residues. The CDR3 here is CASSLGIGYSPLHF. As DNA, the CDR3 is TGTGCCAGCAGCTTAGGTATCGGGTATTCACCCCTCCACTTT. Looking up the rest from reference TRBV7-8 and TRBJ1-6 gives the full variable domain: GAGVSQSPRYKVAKRGQDVALRCDPISGHVSLFWYQQALGQGPEFLTYFQNEAQLDKSGLPSDRFFAERPEGSVSTLKIQRTQQEDSAVYLCASSLGIGYSPLHFGNGTRLTVT.

This clone was detected only a few times. This chain joins TRBV5-6 and TRBJ2-7, with 8 nucleotides matching TRBD2. V was pared by 4 bases and J by 2 bases, with 8 bases of the junction left unmatched. Germline V CDR1 and CDR2: SGHDT, YYEEEE. The CDR3 loop spans 15 amino acids. The CDR3 coding sequence is TGTGCCAGCAGCAGAATAGCGGGGACCCCCTACGAGCAGTACTTC. Encoded protein: CASSRIAGTPYEQYF.

The V gene is TRBV10-3, the J gene TRBJ2-3, with no clear D. Per the germline V gene, CDR1 is ENHRY and CDR2 is SYGVKD. This CDR3 region has 12 residues. With 5 bases removed from V and 6 bases from J, the gap between germline ends came to 9 bases. The CDR3, as DNA: TGTGCCATCAGTCCAGACACCGATACGCAGTATTTT. Translated: CAISPDTDTQYF.